This entry is about one T cell receptor (beta chain). These data come from a study of blood T cell repertoires in COVID-19. The length of the CDR3 is 14 residues. J was trimmed by 4 bases and V by 4 bases; bases with no gene match: 3. CDR1 and CDR2 from the germline V gene are SGHRS and YFSETQ. Here immunoSEQ multiplex PCR was the method, and the copy in TCRdb shows in-frame clones only, minus some. The sample holds roughly 250,000 clones, about 90% seen once. The chain is built from TRBV5-1 and TRBJ2-3, with TRBD2 matching over 10 bases. Material: peripheral blood. The TCR sequence derives from a woman aged 25 to 45 with COVID-19, enrolled during active disease. In DNA, the CDR3 is TGCGCCAGCAGCATCAGCGGGGGGGCAGATACGCAGTATTTT. This translates into CASSISGGADTQYF.